This T cell receptor (beta chain) came from a study of blood T cells in healthy people across ages. Per germline, CDR1 LGHDT and CDR2 YNNKEL (reference sequence). The CDR3 is 12 residues long. Between the trimmed V and J ends, which lost 3 bases and 8 bases, there was a span of 10 bases. As to this clonotype: The target antigen is unknown.

Primed by a sample-barcoded 5' primer and a J-beta primer mix, a second PCR proceeded for roughly 7 to 12 cycles. TCRdb re-analysed the 5' RACE reads in MiXCR, keeping a single row per CDR3 protein. The sample has approximately 2,000,000 distinct CDR3 sequences, more than 35% seen once. Broader study findings: Per million T cells, TCR beta diversity dropped about linearly as age rose.

Staff drew around 10 milliliters of peripheral blood from each donor. Each sample gave at least 6 million isolated PBMCs. The TCR originated in a human donor in good health. The sequencing input was blood. V is TRBV3-1 and J is TRBJ1-2; D is ambiguous. CDR3 coding DNA: TGTGCCAGCAGCCAGGGATTCTGGGGCTACACCTTC. Its protein product is CASSQGFWGYTF. The full variable domain, completed using reference TRBV3-1 and TRBJ1-2, is DTAVSQTPKYLVTQMGNDKSIKCEQNLGHDTMYWYKQDSKKFLKIMFSYNNKELIINETVPNRFSPKSPDKAHLNLHINSLELGDSAVYFCASSQGFWGYTFGSGTRLTVV.